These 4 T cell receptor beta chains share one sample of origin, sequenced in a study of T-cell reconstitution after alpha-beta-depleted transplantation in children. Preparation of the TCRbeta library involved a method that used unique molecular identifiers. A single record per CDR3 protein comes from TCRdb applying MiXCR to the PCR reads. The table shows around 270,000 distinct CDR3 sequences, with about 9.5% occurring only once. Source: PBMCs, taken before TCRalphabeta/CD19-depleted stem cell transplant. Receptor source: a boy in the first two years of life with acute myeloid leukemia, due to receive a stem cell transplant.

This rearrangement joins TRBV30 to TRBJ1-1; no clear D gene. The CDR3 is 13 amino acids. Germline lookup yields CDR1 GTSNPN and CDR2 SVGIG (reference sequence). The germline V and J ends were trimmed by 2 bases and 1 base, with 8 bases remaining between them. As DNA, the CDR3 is TGTGCCTGGAGTTCTGGCCAGAACACTGAAGCTTTCTTT. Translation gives CAWSSGQNTEAFF.

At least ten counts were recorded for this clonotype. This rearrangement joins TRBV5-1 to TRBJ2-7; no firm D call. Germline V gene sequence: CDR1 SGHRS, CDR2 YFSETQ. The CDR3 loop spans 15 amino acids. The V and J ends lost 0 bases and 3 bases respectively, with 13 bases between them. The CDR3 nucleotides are TGCGCCAGCAGCTTGGACATGACTTCTCGCTACGAGCAGTACTTC. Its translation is CASSLDMTSRYEQYF.

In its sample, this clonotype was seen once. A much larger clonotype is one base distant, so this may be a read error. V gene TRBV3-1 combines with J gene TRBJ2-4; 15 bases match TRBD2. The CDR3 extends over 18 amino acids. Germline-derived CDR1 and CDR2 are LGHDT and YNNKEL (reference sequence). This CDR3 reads CACSQGTSGRSSKNIQYF. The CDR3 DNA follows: TGTGCCTGCAGCCAAGGGACTAGCGGGAGGAGTTCCAAAAACATTCAGTACTTC. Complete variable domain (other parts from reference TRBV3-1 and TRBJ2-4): DTAVSQTPKYLVTQMGNDKSIKCEQNLGHDTMYWYKQDSKKFLKIMFSYNNKELIINETVPNRFSPKSPDKAHLNLHINSLELGDSAVYFCACSQGTSGRSSKNIQYFGAGTRLSVL.

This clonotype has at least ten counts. The CDR3 here is CASSPGSHDGYTF. The CDR3 DNA reads as TGTGCCAGCTCACCAGGCAGTCACGATGGCTACACCTTC. The genes are TRBV18 and TRBJ1-2; no firm D call. V was cut by 2 bases and J by 6 bases, with 10 bases left in between. This CDR3 is 13 amino acids long. CDR1 KGHSH and CDR2 LQKENI come from the germline V gene.